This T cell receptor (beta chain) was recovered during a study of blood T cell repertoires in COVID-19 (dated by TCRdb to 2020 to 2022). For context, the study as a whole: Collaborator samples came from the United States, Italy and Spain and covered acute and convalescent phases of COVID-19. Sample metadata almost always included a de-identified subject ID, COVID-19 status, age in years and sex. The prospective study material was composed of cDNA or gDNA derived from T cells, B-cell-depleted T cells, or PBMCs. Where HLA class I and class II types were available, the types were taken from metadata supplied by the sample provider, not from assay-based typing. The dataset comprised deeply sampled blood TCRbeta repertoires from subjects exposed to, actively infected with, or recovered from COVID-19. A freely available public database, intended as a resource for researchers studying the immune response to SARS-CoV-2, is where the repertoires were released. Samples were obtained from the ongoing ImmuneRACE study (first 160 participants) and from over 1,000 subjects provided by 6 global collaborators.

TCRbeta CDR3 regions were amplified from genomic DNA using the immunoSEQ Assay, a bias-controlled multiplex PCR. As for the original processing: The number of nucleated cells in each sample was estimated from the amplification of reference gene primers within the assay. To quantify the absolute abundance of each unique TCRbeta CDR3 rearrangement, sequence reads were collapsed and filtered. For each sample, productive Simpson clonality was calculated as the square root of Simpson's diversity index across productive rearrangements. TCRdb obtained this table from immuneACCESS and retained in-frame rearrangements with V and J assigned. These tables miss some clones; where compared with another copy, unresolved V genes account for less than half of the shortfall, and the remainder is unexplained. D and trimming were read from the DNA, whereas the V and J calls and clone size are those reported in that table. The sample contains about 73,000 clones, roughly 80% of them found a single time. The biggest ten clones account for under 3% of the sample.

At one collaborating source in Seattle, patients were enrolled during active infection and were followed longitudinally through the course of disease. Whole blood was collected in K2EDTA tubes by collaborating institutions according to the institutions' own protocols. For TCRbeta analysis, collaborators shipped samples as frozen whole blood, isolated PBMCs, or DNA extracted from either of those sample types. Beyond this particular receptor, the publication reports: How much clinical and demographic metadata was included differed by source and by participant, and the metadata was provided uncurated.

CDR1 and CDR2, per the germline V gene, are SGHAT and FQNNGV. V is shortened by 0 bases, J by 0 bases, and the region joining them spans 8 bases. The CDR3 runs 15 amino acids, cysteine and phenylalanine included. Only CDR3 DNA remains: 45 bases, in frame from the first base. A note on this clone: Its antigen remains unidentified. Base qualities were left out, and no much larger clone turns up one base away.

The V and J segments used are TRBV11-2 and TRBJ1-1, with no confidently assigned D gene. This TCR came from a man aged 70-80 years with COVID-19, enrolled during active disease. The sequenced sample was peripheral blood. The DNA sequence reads TGTGCCAGCAGCTTAGAGGGCAGATTGAACACTGAAGCTTTCTTT. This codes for CASSLEGRLNTEAFF.